These 32 T cell receptor beta chains were sequenced from one sample in a study of T cell changes during pregnancy in multiple sclerosis. Sequencing was performed with immunoSEQ multiplex PCR; in TCRdb, only in-frame clones are kept and a portion is missing. The sample shows about 73,000 clones, roughly 92% of them seen only once. Specimen: peripheral blood, collected in the third trimester of pregnancy. All receptors derive from a female donor in good health, enrolled as a control in a pregnancy study.

This rearrangement joins TRBV19 to TRBJ1-5; possible D gene TRBD1, 6 bases. This CDR3 contains 15 residues. Trimming pared 7 bases from V and 0 bases from J, leaving 13 bases between. The germline gives CDR1 LNHDA, CDR2 SQIVND (reference sequence). This chain's CDR3 is CASTPTGSSNQPQHF. For the CDR3, the DNA is TGTGCCAGTACCCCGACAGGTAGTAGCAATCAGCCCCAGCATTTT.

The chain has TRBV4-1 and TRBJ2-7; 7 nucleotides line up with TRBD2. The V segment lost 1 base and the J segment 3 bases; nucleotides outside the gene matches: 6. There are 15 residues in the CDR3. Germline V CDR1 and CDR2: MGHRA, YSYEKL. The CDR3 reads CASSQGPGLFYEQYF. For the CDR3, the DNA is TGCGCCAGCAGCCAAGGGCCGGGACTATTCTACGAGCAGTACTTC.

The genes are TRBV7-2 and TRBJ2-3; 8 bases agree with TRBD2. Germline-derived CDR1 and CDR2 are SGHTA and FQGNSA. There are 16 residues in the CDR3. V shed 2 bases, J shed 4 bases, and the junction held 8 bases outside the gene matches. This CDR3 is CASSLWPGGPADTQYF. In DNA, the CDR3 is TGTGCCAGCAGCTTATGGCCGGGGGGGCCAGCAGATACGCAGTATTTT.

V is TRBV23-1 and J is TRBJ1-4, with D hard to call. TRBV23-1 is marked as an open reading frame, function uncertain. Trimming left V 1 base short and J 4 bases short, with 25 bases between. The CDR3 extends over 20 amino acids. The DNA of the CDR3 is TGCGCCAGCAGTCAATTGCTCAACCGGGATCGATCGAGCCGTAATGAAAAACTGTTTTTT. Its translation is CASSQLLNRDRSSRNEKLFF.

The chain combines TRBV18 with TRBJ2-3; 7 bases map to TRBD2. The V gene end was trimmed by 2 bases and the J gene end by 3 bases; junction bases not matched to a gene: 2. CDR3 size: 14 residues. Germline lookup yields CDR1 KGHSH and CDR2 LQKENI. In DNA, the CDR3 is TGTGCCAGCTCACCAACGCGGGGGACAGATACGCAGTATTTT. As protein: CASSPTRGTDTQYF.

The table lists this clone with many counts. This chain joins TRBV18 and TRBJ2-2; 8 nucleotides match TRBD1. From germline, CDR1 is KGHSH and CDR2 LQKENI. Trimming at V came to 4 bases and at J to 1 base, leaving 5 bases not matched to a gene. The CDR3 extends over 16 amino acids. CDR3 nucleotide sequence: TGTGCCAGCTCACTACAGGGGGTGAAGAACACCGGGGAGCTGTTTTTT. It specifies CASSLQGVKNTGELFF.

CDR3 sequence reads: CASSRDRRSYEQYF. In nucleotides, the CDR3 is TGCGCCAGCAGCCGTGACAGGCGCTCCTACGAGCAGTACTTC. The chain couples TRBV5-1 to TRBJ2-7, with D perhaps matching TRBD1 (6 bases). The CDR3 runs to 14 residues. Germline V gene sequence: CDR1 SGHRS, CDR2 YFSETQ. Trimming took 4 bases from V and 0 from J, leaving 11 bases between them.

This sequence joins TRBV6-5 and TRBJ2-3; TRBD2 matches at 8 bases. J lost 8 bases, V lost 9 bases, and 13 bases had no gene match. Germline V gene sequence: CDR1 MNHEY, CDR2 SVGAGI. The CDR3 totals 14 residues. In nucleotides, the CDR3 is TGTGCCAGTTCCGCGGGAGGACGGTTGAGTACGCAGTATTTT. This gives the protein CASSAGGRLSTQYF.

This chain connects TRBV10-1 to TRBJ2-3, with TRBD2 as a possible D gene (5 bases). Germline V lookup: CDR1 WNHNN, CDR2 SYGVQD (reference sequence). V was trimmed by 10 bases and J by 0 bases, leaving 14 bases between them. The CDR3 consists of 14 residues. The CDR3 DNA is TGCGCCACCCCAGCGGCTCCTAGCACAGATACGCAGTATTTT. Translated, it gives CATPAAPSTDTQYF.

The chain employs TRBV28 and TRBJ2-1; TRBD2 aligns across 7 bases. The CDR3 runs 16 residues. Germline lookup yields CDR1 MDHEN and CDR2 SYDVKM. Germline trimming cut 3 bases from V and 4 bases from J; bases unmatched to any gene: 9. CDR3 residues: CASSFSAGDLYNEQFF. DNA for the CDR3: TGTGCCAGCAGTTTTAGTGCGGGAGACCTTTACAATGAGCAGTTCTTC.

The sample holds one count of this clone. The CDR3 here is CASSPVGQGFGTQYF. DNA of the CDR3: TGTGCCAGCAGCCCGGTGGGTCAGGGGTTCGGTACGCAGTATTTT. This sequence joins TRBV7-2 and TRBJ2-3; D is possibly TRBD1 (6 bases). Trimming stripped 5 bases from V and 8 bases from J, with 20 bases between. The CDR3 is made up of 15 amino acids. Per germline, CDR1 SGHTA and CDR2 FQGNSA. The full variable domain, with the rest looked up from reference TRBV7-2 and TRBJ2-3, is GAGVSQSPSNKVTEKGKDVELRCDPISGHTALYWYRQSLGQGLEFLIYFQGNSAPDKSGLPSDRFSAERTGGSVSTLTIQRTQQEDSAVYLCASSPVGQGFGTQYFGPGTRLTVL.

The table lists this clone with a few counts. The rearrangement uses TRBV29-1 and TRBJ2-3, with 10 bases that match TRBD2. CDR3 size: 16 residues. The ends lost 0 bases at V and 4 bases at J; junction bases unmatched: 7. CDR1 is SQVTM, CDR2 ANQGSEA, per germline. CDR3 DNA sequence: TGCAGCGTTGAAGACGGTACGAGCGGGGGGGCAGATACGCAGTATTTT. Protein: CSVEDGTSGGADTQYF.

The CDR3 coding sequence is TGTGCCACCCAGGAACGCGTCTCTGGGGCCAACGTCCTGACTTTC. This encodes CATQERVSGANVLTF. J is TRBJ2-6 and V is TRBV15, with D unclear. The ends were cut back, 8 bases at V and 0 bases at J, with 11 bases in the middle. The CDR3 has 15 residues. CDR1 is LNHNV and CDR2 is YYDKDF in the germline V gene (reference sequence). The full variable domain, rest sourced from reference TRBV15 and TRBJ2-6, is DAMVIQNPRYQVTQFGKPVTLSCSQTLNHNVMYWYQQKSSQAPKLLFHYYDKDFNNEADTPDNFQSRRPNTSFCFLDIRSPGLGDTAMYLCATQERVSGANVLTFGAGSRLTVL.

The genes are TRBV11-2 and TRBJ2-7; a weak D match, TRBD2 (6 bases). V was shortened by 5 bases and J by 6 bases, with 14 bases between the two germline ends. Germline loops: CDR1 SGHAT, CDR2 FQNNGV. The CDR3 contains 13 residues. The CDR3 loop reads CASSPGGASEQYF. The CDR3 bases are TGTGCCAGCAGCCCCGGGGGAGCCAGCGAGCAGTACTTC.

The table lists this clone with a count of one. The V call is TRBV28, the J call TRBJ2-5; 10 bases fit TRBD2. The CDR3 length is 16 residues. The germline V gene has CDR1 MDHEN and CDR2 SYDVKM. Losses at the gene ends were 3 bases for V and 1 base for J; bases not matched to a gene: 5. The chain's CDR3 is CASSLVAGGIQETQYF. CDR3 bases: TGTGCCAGCAGTTTGGTAGCGGGAGGAATCCAAGAGACCCAGTACTTC.

The genes are TRBV28 and TRBJ2-1; 8 bases map to TRBD2. The trim removed 6 bases at V and 8 bases at J, leaving 9 bases unmatched. The CDR3 sequence is 14 residues long. The germline V gene encodes CDR1 MDHEN and CDR2 SYDVKM. Here the CDR3 reads CASRRRLASDEQFF. The CDR3 nucleotides read TGTGCCAGCAGAAGGAGACTAGCGTCTGATGAGCAGTTCTTC.

This chain joins TRBV6-5 and TRBJ2-2, with 8 bases fitting TRBD1. Germline CDR1 reads MNHEY; CDR2 reads SVGAGI. Trimming cost V 6 bases and J 3 bases; bases outside gene matches: 6. The CDR3 is 15 amino acids. This CDR3 is CASRDDRGDTGELFF. The CDR3 DNA follows: TGTGCCAGCAGAGACGACAGGGGAGACACCGGGGAGCTGTTTTTT.

The rearrangement joins TRBV29-1 to TRBJ2-7; TRBD2 matches 10 bases. Germline V CDR1 and CDR2: SQVTM, ANQGSEA. This CDR3 contains 13 residues. V gave up 6 bases and J gave up 2 bases; unmatched junction bases: 4. CDR3: CSVGTSATYEQYF. The CDR3 nucleotides are TGCAGCGTCGGGACTAGCGCGACCTACGAGCAGTACTTC.

This chain connects TRBV7-2 to TRBJ2-5; the match to TRBD2 covers 14 bases. Trimming at V came to 5 bases and at J to 5 bases, leaving 7 bases not matched to a gene. The germline V gene encodes CDR1 SGHTA and CDR2 FQGNSA. The CDR3 is 16 amino acids. The CDR3 sequence: CASSEGTSGGWETQYF. In DNA form, the CDR3 reads TGTGCCAGCAGCGAAGGGACTAGCGGGGGCTGGGAGACCCAGTACTTC.

The rearrangement uses TRBV5-8 and TRBJ2-7; TRBD2 is a possible D gene (6 bases). The CDR3 runs to 14 residues. Germline V CDR1 and CDR2: SGHTS, YDEGEE. Trimming removed 2 bases at V and 1 base at J, with 10 bases between. The CDR3 loop reads CASSFSGQSYEQYF. The CDR3 coding sequence is TGTGCCAGCAGCTTTAGCGGCCAGTCCTACGAGCAGTACTTC.

This chain links TRBV1 with TRBJ1-1; the table's D call, TRBD1, has no DNA check behind it. TRBV1 is labeled a pseudogene. The CDR3 totals 16 residues. CDR3 coding DNA: TGCACCAGCAGCCAAGAAGAACAGTCCATGAACACTGAAGCTTTCTTT. Translated, it gives CTSSQEEQSMNTEAFF.

The V call is TRBV28, the J call TRBJ2-7; 7 nucleotides match TRBD1. Trimming cost V 5 bases and J 3 bases; bases outside gene matches: 7. The CDR3 totals 14 residues. Germline V gives CDR1 MDHEN, CDR2 SYDVKM. Written as DNA, the CDR3 is TGTGCCAGCAGTCCCGGGACAGTCGTCTACGAGCAGTACTTC. Protein sequence: CASSPGTVVYEQYF. Looking up the rest from reference TRBV28 and TRBJ2-7 gives the full variable domain: DVKVTQSSRYLVKRTGEKVFLECVQDMDHENMFWYRQDPGLGLRLIYFSYDVKMKEKGDIPEGYSVSREKKERFSLILESASTNQTSMYLCASSPGTVVYEQYFGPGTRLTVT.

This sequence joins TRBV6-1 and TRBJ1-5; D is uncertain. The CDR3 totals 13 residues. Trimming stripped 8 bases from V and 4 bases from J, with 12 bases between. Germline V gene lookup returns CDR1 MNHNS and CDR2 SASEGT. The CDR3 DNA follows: TGTGCCAGCGGGCCCCTACTGAATCAGCCCCAGCATTTT. It translates to CASGPLLNQPQHF.

The chain uses TRBV4-2 and TRBJ2-1; 7 positions match TRBD2. V was clipped by 1 base and J by 8 bases; unmatched bases: 8. The CDR3 runs 15 residues. Germline CDR1 reads LGHNA; CDR2 reads YNFKEQ. The CDR3 is CASSQGTSESDEQFF. CDR3 bases: TGTGCCAGCAGCCAAGGGACTAGTGAATCGGATGAGCAGTTCTTC.

This chain links TRBV4-2 with TRBJ2-6; D uncertain. CDR3 length: 17 residues. Germline-derived CDR1 and CDR2 are LGHNA and YNFKEQ. V was pared by 0 bases and J by 0 bases, with 9 bases between. The CDR3 is CASSQDYSGSGANVLTF. Written as DNA, the CDR3 is TGTGCCAGCAGCCAAGATTATTCGGGCTCTGGGGCCAACGTCCTGACTTTC.

This chain connects TRBV9 to TRBJ2-3, with 11 bases identical to TRBD2. The CDR3 has 18 amino acids. J lost 3 bases, V lost 0 bases, and 9 bases had no gene match. Germline V gene sequence: CDR1 SGDLS, CDR2 YYNGEE. The CDR3 region is CASSVGNSGRAMTDTQYF. The DNA of the CDR3 is TGTGCCAGCAGCGTAGGAAATAGCGGGAGGGCCATGACAGATACGCAGTATTTT.

V and J are TRBV29-1 and TRBJ1-1; a weak D match, TRBD1 (6 bases). Germline values: CDR1 SQVTM, CDR2 ANQGSEA. The CDR3 runs to 13 residues. CDR3 sequence reads: CHNLQGWNTEAFF. The DNA of the CDR3 is TGCCATAATCTACAGGGCTGGAACACTGAAGCTTTCTTT.

V usage is TRBV19 and J usage is TRBJ2-3; TRBD2 matches 7 bases. The CDR3 totals 14 residues. Losses at the gene ends were 5 bases for V and 2 bases for J; bases not matched to a gene: 4. Germline V gene sequence: CDR1 LNHDA, CDR2 SQIVND (reference sequence). The CDR3 region has the DNA TGTGCCAGTAGTTCAGCGGGACCCACAGATACGCAGTATTTT. Amino acid sequence: CASSSAGPTDTQYF.

This rearrangement joins TRBV5-6 to TRBJ1-2; 9 nucleotides agree with TRBD1. The CDR3 has 16 residues. The germline gives CDR1 SGHDT, CDR2 YYEEEE. Germline trimming cut 1 base from V and 4 bases from J; bases unmatched to any gene: 8. The CDR3, as DNA: TGTGCCAGCAGCTTGACAGGGGGCCGAGATATCTATGGCTACACCTTC. It codes for CASSLTGGRDIYGYTF.

This chain uses TRBV9 with TRBJ1-3; D call uncertain. The CDR3 totals 16 residues. Germline CDR1 and CDR2: SGDLS and YYNGEE. V gave up 0 bases and J gave up 2 bases, with 12 bases separating them. CDR3 coding DNA: TGTGCCAGCAGCGTAGCTCAGGTGGGAGCTGGAAACACCATATATTTT. Translated: CASSVAQVGAGNTIYF.

The V and J genes are TRBV18 and TRBJ1-2, with 7 bases fitting TRBD1. J was trimmed by 6 bases and V by 5 bases; bases with no gene match: 12. From germline, CDR1 is KGHSH and CDR2 LQKENI. The CDR3 contains 15 residues. CDR3 bases: TGTGCCAGCTCATCGACTTCGACAGGGAAGGATGGCTACACCTTC. Translating gives CASSSTSTGKDGYTF. Full variable domain (rest looked up from reference TRBV18 and TRBJ1-2): NAGVMQNPRHLVRRRGQEARLRCSPMKGHSHVYWYRQLPEEGLKFMVYLQKENIIDESGMPKERFSAEFPKEGPSILRIQQVVRGDSAAYFCASSSTSTGKDGYTFGSGTRLTVV.

This clone was seen once. The chain joins TRBV5-4 to TRBJ2-5; D is possibly TRBD1 (6 bases). Germline values: CDR1 SGHNT, CDR2 YYREEE (reference sequence). V shed 4 bases and J shed 1 base, with 17 bases lying between them. The CDR3 extends over 16 amino acids. The CDR3 region has the DNA TGTGCCAGCAGCCTACAGGGTTCCCTCGTCCAAGAGACCCAGTACTTC. As protein: CASSLQGSLVQETQYF.